This is a list of T cell receptor beta chains from one sample in a study of T-cell reconstitution after alpha-beta-depleted transplantation in children. TCRdb itself ran the PCR reads through MiXCR, one entry per CDR3 protein. The table shows roughly 220,000 distinct CDR3 sequences, with around 12% occurring only once. The sequencing here drew on PBMCs from the stem cell graft donor, taken from the stem cell graft. All receptors come from a human donor who donated a stem cell graft to a child with acute lymphoblastic leukemia. CDR3s include the opening cysteine and the closing phenylalanine or tryptophan. D genes are given only for firm matches. Size is stated for part of the rows, as once, few or many counts, or as a class when the clone is expanded.

D gene	V gene	clone size	CDR3 length	J gene	CDR3 protein	CDR3 DNA
.	TRBV12-3/TRBV12-4	many	13	TRBJ2-7	CASSSGPTLEQYF	TGTGCCAGCAGTTCTGGTCCTACGCTCGAGCAGTACTTC
TRBD1	TRBV28	many	16	TRBJ1-1	CASSLGTGGLNTEAFF	TGTGCCAGCAGTTTGGGGACAGGGGGCCTGAACACTGAAGCTTTCTTT
TRBD2	TRBV7-8	many	13	TRBJ2-3	CASTRGGGDTQYF	TGTGCCAGCACCCGGGGGGGAGGAGATACGCAGTATTTT
.	TRBV5-1	many	15	TRBJ2-7	CASSLSQRRTGEQYF	TGCGCCAGCAGCTTGAGCCAGCGGAGGACGGGCGAGCAGTACTTC
TRBD2	TRBV19	few	18	TRBJ2-1	CASSIAPLLAGGRNEQFF	TGTGCCAGTAGTATCGCGCCCCTACTAGCGGGAGGGCGGAATGAGCAGTTCTTC
TRBD1	TRBV20-1	many	14	TRBJ2-7	CSAESGQGAYEQYF	TGCAGTGCTGAATCCGGACAGGGGGCCTACGAGCAGTACTTC
.	TRBV5-1	many	15	TRBJ2-2	CASSPGHLNTGELFF	TGCGCCAGCAGCCCGGGACACCTGAACACCGGGGAGCTGTTTTTT
.	TRBV15	many	14	TRBJ1-1	CATSRELALPEAFF	TGTGCCACCAGCAGAGAGCTGGCCCTCCCGGAAGCTTTCTTT
TRBD1	TRBV6-5	many	18	TRBJ2-5	CASSSRIGQGLYQETQYF	TGTGCCAGCAGTTCAAGAATAGGACAGGGACTGTACCAAGAGACCCAGTACTTC
.	TRBV28	many	18	TRBJ1-2	CASPPSPGAPHRNYGYTF	TGTGCCAGCCCTCCCAGCCCGGGGGCCCCCCACCGTAACTATGGCTACACCTTC
.	TRBV10-1	many	15	TRBJ2-1	CASSENLGSYNEQFF	TGCGCCAGCAGTGAGAACTTGGGTTCCTACAATGAGCAGTTCTTC
.	TRBV6-2/TRBV6-3	many	14	TRBJ1-2	CASTPPGQLYGYTF	TGTGCCAGCACCCCACCCGGACAGCTCTATGGCTACACCTTC
.	TRBV29-1	many	12	TRBJ2-5	CSAGHFQETQYF	TGCAGCGCCGGACACTTTCAAGAGACCCAGTACTTC
.	TRBV14	.	12	TRBJ2-7	CASSQDAYEQYF	TGTGCCAGCAGCCAAGATGCTTACGAGCAGTACTTC
TRBD1	TRBV7-9	few	13	TRBJ1-1	CASSFRQGKEAFF	TGTGCCAGCAGCTTCCGACAGGGCAAAGAAGCTTTCTTT
TRBD1	TRBV6-1	many	16	TRBJ2-4	CASSEVVRTGKNIQYF	TGTGCCAGCAGTGAAGTGGTCCGGACAGGCAAAAACATTCAGTACTTC
.	TRBV7-9	few	15	TRBJ2-7	CASSLGSPGVGEQYF	TGTGCCAGCAGCTTAGGTTCTCCAGGGGTTGGGGAGCAGTACTTC
TRBD1	TRBV5-6	many	17	TRBJ1-1	CASSLRKGTGGITEAFF	TGTGCCAGCAGCTTAAGAAAGGGGACAGGGGGCATCACTGAAGCTTTCTTT
.	TRBV18	.	16	TRBJ1-1	CASSPSDSGVNTEAFF	TGTGCCAGCTCACCTTCGGACTCCGGGGTGAACACTGAAGCTTTCTTT
.	TRBV18	.	15	TRBJ2-6	CASSLSGSGANGLTF	TGTGCCAGCTCACTTTCAGGGTCAGGGGCCAACGGCCTGACTTTC
TRBD1	TRBV20-1	few	15	TRBJ1-5	CSARGQGAFNQPQHF	TGCAGTGCTAGAGGGCAGGGGGCTTTCAATCAGCCCCAGCATTTT
.	TRBV12-3/TRBV12-4	many	16	TRBJ2-3	CASSFPPKTSTDTQYF	TGTGCCAGCAGTTTTCCTCCAAAGACTAGCACAGATACGCAGTATTTT
TRBD1	TRBV6-2/TRBV6-3	many	15	TRBJ2-2	CASSQSPDRVRELFF	TGTGCCAGCAGTCAAAGCCCGGACAGGGTTCGGGAGCTGTTTTTT
.	TRBV20-1	few	12	TRBJ1-2	CSARVGYYGYTF	TGCAGTGCTAGAGTAGGATACTATGGCTACACCTTC
TRBD2	TRBV20-1	many	14	TRBJ2-7	CSARVGGRGGEQYF	TGCAGTGCTAGAGTAGGCGGGAGGGGAGGCGAGCAGTACTTC